This T cell receptor (beta chain) was identified in a study of blood T cell repertoires in COVID-19. Study as a whole: Italy, Spain and the United States were the sources of the convalescent and acute COVID-19 samples. T cells, B-cell-depleted T cells, or PBMCs provided the cDNA or gDNA that served as material.

This CDR3 region has 13 residues. The ends were cut back, 10 bases at V and 3 bases at J, with 16 bases in the middle. The V gene's germline CDR1 is SEHNR and CDR2 FQNEAQ (reference sequence). As processed by the authors: Reference gene primer amplification gave estimated nucleated cell counts. Measured with immunoSEQ multiplex PCR; TCRdb has only the in-frame clones, and not every one. V, J and clone size are those of that table, while D and trimming were read from the DNA. In the table there are about 100,000 clones, roughly 88% of which are singletons. Material: peripheral blood. The clonotype originates from a human donor in a cohort sampled during active COVID-19. J is TRBJ2-7 and V is TRBV7-9; weak D call: TRBD1 (6 bases). In DNA, the CDR3 is TGTGCCACGGAAGGGGGTGCGGACTACGAGCAGTACTTC. It is translated as CATEGGADYEQYF.